This TCR beta chain appears in the sequencing data of a study of T cells in Graves' hyperthyroidism and ophthalmopathy (dated by TCRdb to about 2019). Background on the whole study: Peripheral blood samples were taken at the time of initial diagnosis, prior to any treatment. Thyroid tissue and blood T-cell repertoires from about six Graves' hyperthyroidism patients were also compared in the study. After blood sampling, hyperthyroidism patients were treated with methimazole at a starting dose of 30 mg daily, and ophthalmopathy patients were treated with high-dose intravenous methylprednisolone. TCR Vbeta CDR3 sequencing of approximately 140 peripheral blood samples (around 45 ophthalmopathy, about 75 hyperthyroidism and 17 progressor patients) is reported in the paper. For training and testing, the 100 patients in the discovery cohort were randomly divided in a 7:3 ratio. To identify TCR V-J signatures that set the groups apart, the researchers used a discovery cohort of about a hundred patients, made up of approximately 43 with Graves' ophthalmopathy and 57 with stable Graves' hyperthyroidism. An independent validation cohort of under 20 hyperthyroidism patients and approximately 17 patients who later progressed to ophthalmopathy tested prospective prediction of ophthalmopathy. What the research found in general, with its limitations: Most expanded thyroid clonotypes (frequency above 0.001) were also detected in blood, suggesting blood repertoires may reflect thyroid immune responses. A model built on a 13 V-J signature distinguished ophthalmopathy from stable hyperthyroidism, reaching over 85% sensitivity and under 84% specificity in cross-validation and 80%/75% in testing. In validation, the model predicted progression to ophthalmopathy with over 60% sensitivity and roughly 72% specificity, a median of 6.5 months before onset. Sample size was not statistically predetermined, and investigators were not blinded to group allocation.

The TCR beta CDR3 regions were amplified from the RNA transcripts. The first round of RT-PCR for the TCR CDR3 was performed with the HTBI primer set and the Qiagen OneStep RT-PCR kit. A second multiplex PCR round built the libraries, followed by size selection and purification. The libraries were sequenced on an Illumina HiSeq2000 using paired-end 100 bp reads. Regarding the original processing steps: Raw data were processed with SOAPnuke, discarding reads with adapters, uncalled bases, mean Phred below 15, or no exact constant-primer or identifier match. High-quality paired reads were merged with COPE v1.2.5, and unique nucleotide sequences were defined as clonotypes. MiTCR v1.1 was used to align the clonotypes against IMGT TRBV, TRBD and TRBJ reference segments. Analysis was restricted to V-J combinations with a frequency above 0.0001, which covered about 99% of repertoires. A TCS score was defined as the ratio of F50 (clonal expansion) to E x V (chaos), with BLOSUM62-based TCRdist applied between CDR3 peptides within each V-J. Welch's t-statistics and random forest reduced around 520 V-J features to around 14, which were used in a naive Bayes classifier (R e1071). TCRdb itself trimmed the public reads at Q25 with fastp, ran MiXCR and retained productive beta chains. CDR3 protein duplicates are merged, each entry listing the most common genes and DNA. TCRdb's processing, not the study's, gives the V and J calls here. The sample table records 300,000 to 450,000 distinct CDR3 sequences; roughly 13% of these occur just once. 11% of the sample comes from the top ten.

A patient counted as having stable Graves' hyperthyroidism if no progression to ophthalmopathy occurred over 18 months of follow-up. Hyperthyroidism patients were newly diagnosed, had a disease duration of under 2 months, and were aged 18 to 65 years. Exclusion was applied to patients with uncontrolled infections, other autoimmune diseases, pregnancy or lactation. Clinical symptoms, serum thyroxine and TRAb, thyroid ultrasound, and orbital computed tomography formed the basis for the diagnoses. Ficoll-Paque density gradient centrifugation was used to isolate PBMCs from 10 ml of fresh peripheral blood. Total RNA was extracted using Trizol reagent, and RNA quality was assessed on an Agilent 2100 Bioanalyzer. In regard to this clonotype: Its antigen has not been determined. One base away there is no much larger clone; base qualities are not given.

The CDR3, from cysteine to phenylalanine, totals 15 residues. The only DNA kept is the CDR3, 45 bases in frame from the first base. Trimmed from V: 2 bases; trimmed from J: 3 bases; junction bases lacking a gene match: 2. CDR1 and CDR2 were assigned from the germline V gene as MDHEN and SYDVKM. The rearranged chain carries TRBV28 and TRBJ2-7, and 12 bases in between align with TRBD2. Sequenced input: blood. The receptor comes from a woman aged 60 to 75 with Graves' hyperthyroidism. The CDR3 protein: CASSLKTSGSYEQYF. The DNA sequence is TGTGCCAGCAGTTTAAAGACTAGCGGGAGCTACGAGCAGTACTTC. The CDR3 plus the reference TRBV28 and TRBJ2-7 genes for the other parts give the full variable domain: DVKVTQSSRYLVKRTGEKVFLECVQDMDHENMFWYRQDPGLGLRLIYFSYDVKMKEKGDIPEGYSVSREKKERFSLILESASTNQTSMYLCASSLKTSGSYEQYFGPGTRLTVT.